This T cell receptor (beta chain) came from a study of cytomegalovirus exposure and HLA in healthy donors. PCR used 60 Vbeta primers and 13 Jbeta primers. Generated by immunoSEQ multiplex PCR, the TCRdb table keeps only in-frame clones and is missing some. The sample contains 200,000 to 250,000 clones, 70% to 80% of which appear only once. Germline CDR1 MNHEY, CDR2 SMNVEV (reference sequence). V was shortened by 3 bases and J by 2 bases, with 6 bases between the two germline ends. CDR3 length equals 13 residues. The V gene is TRBV27, the J gene TRBJ2-3; D unresolved. The specimen sequenced was PBMCs. This sequence was found in a woman in her 30s in good health and CMV-seronegative. The CDR3 loop is CASSFLNTDTQYF. The CDR3 nucleotides read TGTGCCAGCAGTTTCCTAAACACAGATACGCAGTATTTT.